A selection of T cell receptor beta chains follows, all from one sample in a study of vaccination and CD4 T cells after COVID-19. The antigens of these receptors remain unknown. TCRdb reprocessed the PCR reads via MiXCR and lists one record per CDR3 protein. The table records 15,000 to 20,000 distinct CDR3 sequences, about 40% of them present only once. The sequenced sample consisted of CD4+ T cells from blood, cultured in vitro. The source of these receptors is a human donor who had recovered from COVID-19. Each CDR3 is given with its conserved first and last residue. D genes are given only for firm matches. Size values are once, few and many counts, or a class for expanded clones, and some rows have none.

v_call	clone_size	j_call	d_call	cdr3_aa	cdr3_nt
TRBV3-1	once	TRBJ1-1	TRBD1	CASSNRNRGEAFF	TGTGCCAGCAGCAATAGGAACAGGGGGGAAGCTTTCTTT
TRBV19	NA	TRBJ1-1	NA	CASSITGRAEAFF	TGTGCCAGTAGTATAACAGGGCGTGCTGAAGCTTTCTTT
TRBV29-1	NA	TRBJ1-2	TRBD1	CSVAGQPIAYGYTF	TGCAGCGTGGCGGGACAGCCAATCGCCTATGGCTACACCTTC
TRBV9	NA	TRBJ1-3	NA	CASGMSGNTIYF	TGTGCCAGTGGCATGTCTGGAAACACCATATATTTT
TRBV21-1	NA	TRBJ1-5	NA	CASSKRARGTSNQPQHF	TGTGCCAGCAGCAAAAGGGCGCGGGGGACTAGCAATCAGCCCCAGCATTTT
TRBV5-1	NA	TRBJ1-1	NA	CASSLSGNSRTEAFF	TGCGCCAGCAGCTTGAGCGGGAACAGTAGGACTGAAGCTTTCTTT
TRBV20-1	NA	TRBJ2-1	NA	CSAARLVYYNEQFF	TGCAGTGCCGCCAGACTAGTGTACTACAATGAGCAGTTCTTC
TRBV20-1	NA	TRBJ1-2	TRBD1	CSARDQGQGRGYTF	TGCAGTGCTAGAGATCAGGGACAGGGGCGAGGCTACACCTTC
TRBV20-1	NA	TRBJ1-1	TRBD1	CSAPDRGTEAFF	TGCAGTGCCCCTGACAGGGGGACTGAAGCTTTCTTT
TRBV28	NA	TRBJ2-7	NA	CASSLRPYEQYF	TGTGCCAGCAGTTTAAGGCCTTACGAGCAGTACTTC
TRBV27	NA	TRBJ2-7	NA	CASSLRPKVYEQYF	TGTGCCAGCAGTCTGCGGCCCAAAGTCTACGAGCAGTACTTC
TRBV19	NA	TRBJ2-3	NA	CTSSGPGTDTQYF	TGTACCAGTAGTGGTCCCGGGACAGATACGCAGTATTTT
TRBV20-1	NA	TRBJ2-5	NA	CSGYRSTGRNRETQYF	TGCAGTGGCTACCGATCTACTGGGCGAAACCGGGAGACCCAGTACTTC
TRBV4-1	NA	TRBJ1-5	NA	CASSLEGLTGSNQPQHF	TGCGCCAGCAGCCTCGAAGGTCTAACGGGAAGCAATCAGCCCCAGCATTTT
TRBV28	NA	TRBJ2-3	NA	CASSLVDTYRTDTQYF	TGTGCCAGCAGTTTAGTAGACACGTACCGGACAGATACGCAGTATTTT
TRBV4-2	NA	TRBJ1-6	NA	CASKGESSYNSPLHF	TGTGCCAGCAAAGGAGAGAGCTCCTATAATTCACCCCTCCACTTT
TRBV6-5	NA	TRBJ1-6	NA	CASSYGLNNNSPLHF	TGTGCCAGCAGTTACGGGCTAAACAATAATTCACCCCTCCACTTT
TRBV28	NA	TRBJ1-5	NA	CASNNNWGTNQPQHF	TGTGCCAGCAACAACAACTGGGGTACCAATCAGCCCCAGCATTTT
TRBV6-1	few	TRBJ2-4	NA	CASSEGQGRFLAKNIQYF	TGTGCCAGCAGTGAGGGCCAGGGCCGATTCCTAGCCAAAAACATTCAGTACTTC
TRBV19	few	TRBJ2-7	TRBD2	CASSIAGGSRYEQYF	TGTGCCAGTAGTATAGCAGGCGGGAGCCGCTACGAGCAGTACTTC
TRBV7-2	NA	TRBJ2-1	NA	CASSDGLFKQFF	TGTGCCAGCAGCGACGGCCTCTTTAAGCAGTTCTTC
TRBV2	few	TRBJ2-7	TRBD1	CASSPDRDEQYF	TGTGCCAGCAGCCCTGACAGGGACGAGCAGTACTTC
TRBV20-1	NA	TRBJ1-5	NA	CSARDWAQPGRSNQPQHF	TGCAGTGCTAGAGATTGGGCCCAACCCGGTCGTAGCAATCAGCCCCAGCATTTT
TRBV9	NA	TRBJ2-3	TRBD2	CASSVGTSGSTDTQYF	TGTGCCAGCAGCGTAGGGACTAGCGGGAGCACAGATACGCAGTATTTT
TRBV7-3	NA	TRBJ2-3	NA	CASSLVGRTDTQYF	TGTGCCAGCAGCCTAGTCGGGCGAACAGATACGCAGTATTTT
TRBV12-3/TRBV12-4	NA	TRBJ1-2	TRBD1	CASSGRQGGGGYTF	TGTGCCAGCAGCGGTAGACAGGGGGGTGGGGGCTACACCTTC
TRBV19	NA	TRBJ1-4	TRBD1	CATRRTGSNEKLFF	TGTGCCACCCGACGGACAGGTTCTAATGAAAAACTGTTTTTT
TRBV29-1	NA	TRBJ1-1	TRBD1	CSVLKTGGANTEAFF	TGCAGCGTTTTAAAGACAGGGGGCGCGAACACTGAAGCTTTCTTT
TRBV28	few	TRBJ2-4	TRBD2	CASSPTSGSGLWAKNIQYF	TGTGCCAGCAGTCCTACTAGCGGGAGTGGGTTATGGGCCAAAAACATTCAGTACTTC
TRBV20-1	once	TRBJ2-7	NA	CSAVGVEQYF	TGCAGTGCCGTAGGCGTGGAGCAGTACTTC
TRBV6-4	NA	TRBJ2-4	NA	CASSDVGLTALAKNIQYF	TGTGCCAGCAGTGATGTAGGGTTGACAGCGCTAGCCAAAAACATTCAGTACTTC
TRBV20-1	NA	TRBJ2-5	TRBD2	CSGAGREETQYF	TGCAGTGGAGCGGGAAGGGAAGAGACCCAGTACTTC
TRBV10-3	NA	TRBJ2-1	NA	CAISESTAYNEQFF	TGTGCCATCAGTGAGTCGACTGCCTACAATGAGCAGTTCTTC
TRBV28	few	TRBJ2-3	NA	CASSLLGGTDTQYF	TGTGCCAGCAGTTTACTAGGGGGCACAGATACGCAGTATTTT
TRBV18	NA	TRBJ2-3	NA	CASSPPGSAGTDTQYF	TGTGCCAGCTCACCACCGGGCTCGGCCGGGACGGATACGCAGTATTTT
TRBV4-3	NA	TRBJ2-3	TRBD2	CASSQGGLAGGDTQYF	TGCGCCAGCAGCCAGGGTGGACTAGCGGGAGGGGATACGCAGTATTTT
TRBV27	NA	TRBJ2-5	NA	CASSLFGGETQYF	TGTGCCAGCAGTTTATTTGGAGGAGAGACCCAGTACTTC
TRBV7-2	NA	TRBJ2-6	NA	CASSPVIPSGANVLTF	TGTGCCAGCAGCCCCGTGATTCCCTCTGGGGCCAACGTCCTGACTTTC
TRBV7-2	few	TRBJ1-5	TRBD1	CASSLGTGGIQPQHF	TGTGCCAGCAGCTTAGGTACAGGGGGAATACAGCCCCAGCATTTT
TRBV3-1	NA	TRBJ2-1	TRBD2	CASSQVVAGGAYNEQFF	TGTGCCAGCAGCCAAGTGGTAGCGGGAGGGGCCTACAATGAGCAGTTCTTC
TRBV2	NA	TRBJ2-1	NA	CASSEGESYNEQFF	TGTGCCAGCAGTGAGGGGGAGTCCTACAATGAGCAGTTCTTC
TRBV10-3	few	TRBJ2-7	NA	CAISESDYEQYF	TGTGCCATCAGTGAGTCCGACTACGAGCAGTACTTC
TRBV12-3/TRBV12-4	NA	TRBJ2-7	NA	CASSLGGNYEQYF	TGTGCCAGCAGTTTAGGGGGAAACTACGAGCAGTACTTC
TRBV28	NA	TRBJ1-5	TRBD1	CASSLIGQGQLSNQPQHF	TGTGCCAGCAGTCTTATCGGACAGGGACAATTAAGCAATCAGCCCCAGCATTTT
TRBV7-3	once	TRBJ2-5	NA	CASSLSGKETQYF	TGTGCCAGCAGCTTATCAGGGAAAGAGACCCAGTACTTC
TRBV18	NA	TRBJ2-7	NA	CASSPGQSYEQYF	TGTGCCAGCTCACCTGGACAGTCCTACGAGCAGTACTTC